Reported below is one T cell receptor beta chain. Only a few counts were recorded for this clone. This clone's antigen is unknown. It has no much larger one-base neighbor in the sample; base qualities were not kept. CDR1 and CDR2 are read off the germline V gene (reference sequence) as LNHDA and SQIVND. V loses 7 bases, J loses 3 bases, and the germline ends lie 12 bases apart. Measured from the cysteine to the phenylalanine, the CDR3 is 13 residues long. CDR3 DNA is the only sequence kept; it has 39 bases, read in frame from the first base. Each collaborating institution followed its own protocols to collect whole blood in K2EDTA tubes. For TCRbeta analysis, collaborators shipped samples as frozen whole blood, isolated PBMCs, or DNA extracted from either of those sample types. This record comes from a study of blood T cell repertoires in COVID-19 (dated by TCRdb to about 2020). Background for the entire study: The collaborator samples originated in the United States, Italy and Spain and spanned the acute and convalescent phases of COVID-19. Deeply sampled blood TCRbeta repertoires from subjects exposed to, actively infected with, or recovered from COVID-19 were included in the dataset. A de-identified subject ID, COVID-19 status, age in years and sex were almost always included in the sample metadata. HLA class I and class II types, where available, came from metadata supplied by the sample provider rather than from assay-based typing. The samples were drawn from two sources: the first 160 participants of the ongoing ImmuneRACE study, and fewer than 1,500 subjects contributed by 6 global collaborators. The repertoires were released in a freely available public database meant as a resource for research on the immune response to SARS-CoV-2. The material from the prospective study consisted of cDNA or gDNA derived from T cells, B-cell-depleted T cells, or PBMCs. Broad study findings and their caveats: The amount of clinical and demographic metadata varied by source and participant and was provided uncurated.

The immunoSEQ Assay, a bias-controlled multiplex PCR, was used to amplify TCRbeta CDR3 regions from genomic DNA. The study's own analysis went as follows. Nucleated cell counts per sample were estimated from amplification of reference gene primers within the assay. To quantify the absolute abundance of each unique TCRbeta CDR3 rearrangement, sequence reads were collapsed and filtered. For each sample, productive Simpson clonality was calculated as the square root of Simpson's diversity index over productive rearrangements. This immuneACCESS table, as held by TCRdb, lists in-frame sequences with V and J called but not all clones. Of the missing ones, under half trace to an unresolved V gene in checked studies; the others have no known cause. D and trimming come from the DNA, and the V and J calls and clone size come from that table. The table for this sample lists roughly 180,000 clones; about 80% of them were counted only once. The top ten clonotypes cover roughly 6.8% of the sample.

This chain is built from TRBV19 and TRBJ1-2; a confident D gene designation cannot be given. This receptor was taken from a human donor in a cohort sampled during active COVID-19. Sequencing was carried out using peripheral blood. CDR3 protein: CASTEPDYYGYTF. The DNA sequence follows: TGTGCCAGTACGGAGCCGGACTACTATGGCTACACCTTC.